These T cell receptor beta chains were read from a single sample in a study of OX40 agonist ivuxolimab in advanced cancers. Some clones are missing from TCRdb's copy, which holds only in-frame ones; the method was immunoSEQ multiplex PCR. The sample includes about 79,000 clones, about 90% of them seen just once. The sample here was CD4+ or CD8+ T cells sorted from blood, taken in a trial of the OX40 agonist ivuxolimab. These receptor sequences come from an adult with an advanced solid tumor such as melanoma, head and neck, liver or kidney cancer. Each CDR3 is given with its conserved first and last residue. The D gene is left open where the match is weak. Clone size, where shown, is once, few, many, or a class for clones that have expanded.

V gene: TRBV7-9; J gene: TRBJ1-5; CDR3 length: 13; D gene: NA; clone size: NA; CDR3 protein: CASSLTGVEPQHF; CDR3 DNA: TGTGCCAGCAGCCTGACCGGCGTGGAGCCCCAGCATTTT
V gene: TRBV6-6; J gene: TRBJ1-4; CDR3 length: 12; D gene: NA; clone size: NA; CDR3 protein: CASMGGWEKLFF; CDR3 DNA: TGTGCCAGCATGGGGGGTTGGGAAAAACTGTTTTTT
V gene: TRBV4-1; J gene: TRBJ2-3; CDR3 length: 17; D gene: NA; clone size: NA; CDR3 protein: CASSLFSSSAPTDTQYF; CDR3 DNA: TGCGCCAGCAGCCTCTTCTCCTCCTCGGCACCCACAGATACGCAGTATTTT
V gene: TRBV28; J gene: TRBJ2-3; CDR3 length: 14; D gene: NA; clone size: NA; CDR3 protein: CASSPGDLTDTQYF; CDR3 DNA: TGTGCCAGCAGTCCCGGGGACCTCACAGATACGCAGTATTTT
V gene: TRBV4-1; J gene: TRBJ2-5; CDR3 length: 14; D gene: TRBD1; clone size: NA; CDR3 protein: CASSQPTGEKTQYF; CDR3 DNA: TGCGCCAGCAGCCAACCTACAGGGGAGAAGACCCAGTACTTC
V gene: TRBV29-1; J gene: TRBJ2-1; CDR3 length: 14; D gene: NA; clone size: once; CDR3 protein: CSVSGTYSYNEQFF; CDR3 DNA: TGCAGCGTTTCTGGGACTTACTCCTACAATGAGCAGTTCTTC
V gene: TRBV7-8; J gene: TRBJ1-1; CDR3 length: 13; D gene: TRBD1; clone size: NA; CDR3 protein: CASRRQGVTEAFF; CDR3 DNA: TGTGCCAGCAGGCGACAGGGCGTCACTGAAGCTTTCTTT
V gene: TRBV9; J gene: TRBJ1-6; CDR3 length: 14; D gene: NA; clone size: NA; CDR3 protein: CASSVGPNEALFHF; CDR3 DNA: TGTGCCAGCAGCGTAGGACCCAACGAGGCCTTGTTCCACTTT
V gene: TRBV5-5; J gene: TRBJ1-2; CDR3 length: 13; D gene: NA; clone size: NA; CDR3 protein: CASSPDLSYGYTF; CDR3 DNA: TGTGCCAGCAGCCCTGACTTAAGCTATGGCTACACCTTC
V gene: TRBV7-7; J gene: TRBJ2-5; CDR3 length: 13; D gene: NA; clone size: NA; CDR3 protein: CASSSEARETQYF; CDR3 DNA: TGTGCTAGCAGCTCCGAGGCTCGAGAGACCCAGTACTTC
V gene: TRBV5-6; J gene: TRBJ2-7; CDR3 length: 12; D gene: NA; clone size: NA; CDR3 protein: CASSRTGYEQYF; CDR3 DNA: TGTGCCAGCAGCCGAACGGGGTACGAGCAGTACTTC
V gene: TRBV4-1; J gene: TRBJ1-5; CDR3 length: 14; D gene: NA; clone size: NA; CDR3 protein: CASSQDWPNQPQHF; CDR3 DNA: TGCGCCAGCAGCCAAGATTGGCCAAATCAGCCCCAGCATTTT
V gene: TRBV7-2; J gene: TRBJ2-6; CDR3 length: 15; D gene: NA; clone size: NA; CDR3 protein: CAPAGHAVGANVLTF; CDR3 DNA: TGTGCACCCGCCGGCCATGCGGTTGGGGCCAACGTCCTGACTTTC
V gene: TRBV21-1; J gene: TRBJ2-7; CDR3 length: 15; D gene: NA; clone size: NA; CDR3 protein: CASSTGLPVGYEQYF; CDR3 DNA: TGTGCCAGCAGCACGGGACTGCCGGTTGGCTACGAGCAGTACTTC
V gene: TRBV2; J gene: TRBJ1-6; CDR3 length: 13; D gene: NA; clone size: once; CDR3 protein: CASSESWGSPLHF; CDR3 DNA: TGTGCCAGCAGTGAGTCATGGGGATCACCCCTCCACTTT
V gene: TRBV28; J gene: TRBJ1-5; CDR3 length: 15; D gene: NA; clone size: NA; CDR3 protein: CASSPGKGGNQPQHF; CDR3 DNA: TGTGCCAGCAGTCCAGGGAAGGGCGGCAATCAGCCCCAGCATTTT
V gene: TRBV5-6; J gene: TRBJ2-3; CDR3 length: 15; D gene: TRBD1; clone size: NA; CDR3 protein: CASSWWDRVQGTQYF; CDR3 DNA: TGTGCCAGCAGCTGGTGGGACAGGGTTCAGGGTACGCAGTATTTT
V gene: TRBV6-1; J gene: TRBJ1-1; CDR3 length: 13; D gene: NA; clone size: NA; CDR3 protein: CASSEIPVSEAFF; CDR3 DNA: TGTGCCAGCAGTGAAATACCAGTCTCTGAAGCTTTCTTT
V gene: TRBV5-1; J gene: TRBJ1-1; CDR3 length: 15; D gene: NA; clone size: once; CDR3 protein: CASSLARSRNHEAFF; CDR3 DNA: TGCGCCAGCAGCTTGGCTCGGTCGCGGAATCATGAAGCTTTCTTT
V gene: TRBV2; J gene: TRBJ1-4; CDR3 length: 16; D gene: NA; clone size: NA; CDR3 protein: CASSEAPYRTNEKLFF; CDR3 DNA: TGTGCCAGCAGTGAAGCGCCTTACAGAACTAATGAAAAACTGTTTTTT
V gene: TRBV29-1; J gene: TRBJ2-2; CDR3 length: 13; D gene: NA; clone size: NA; CDR3 protein: CSSQKGNTGELFF; CDR3 DNA: TGCAGCTCCCAGAAGGGGAACACCGGGGAGCTGTTTTTT
V gene: TRBV5-1; J gene: TRBJ2-3; CDR3 length: 16; D gene: TRBD2; clone size: NA; CDR3 protein: CASSLGSGGAWDTQYF; CDR3 DNA: TGCGCCAGCAGCCTCGGTAGCGGGGGGGCCTGGGATACGCAGTATTTT
V gene: TRBV5-4; J gene: TRBJ2-5; CDR3 length: 15; D gene: TRBD2; clone size: NA; CDR3 protein: CASSLASGRGETQYF; CDR3 DNA: TGTGCCAGCAGCTTGGCTAGCGGGAGAGGGGAGACCCAGTACTTC
V gene: TRBV10-2; J gene: TRBJ1-1; CDR3 length: 13; D gene: NA; clone size: NA; CDR3 protein: CASSEQGNTEAFF; CDR3 DNA: TGCGCCAGCAGTGAACAGGGGAACACTGAAGCTTTCTTT
V gene: TRBV5-5; J gene: TRBJ1-1; CDR3 length: 14; D gene: NA; clone size: NA; CDR3 protein: CASSTGVENTEAFF; CDR3 DNA: TGTGCCAGCAGCACGGGGGTGGAGAACACTGAAGCTTTCTTT
V gene: TRBV30; J gene: TRBJ1-5; CDR3 length: 13; D gene: TRBD1; clone size: NA; CDR3 protein: CAWTGGGNQPQHF; CDR3 DNA: TGTGCCTGGACAGGGGGCGGCAATCAGCCCCAGCATTTT
V gene: TRBV6-5; J gene: TRBJ1-2; CDR3 length: 13; D gene: NA; clone size: NA; CDR3 protein: CASSYRSGYGYTF; CDR3 DNA: TGTGCCAGCAGTTACCGGTCAGGGTATGGCTACACCTTC
V gene: TRBV19; J gene: TRBJ1-2; CDR3 length: 15; D gene: TRBD1; clone size: NA; CDR3 protein: CASSARTGTGYGYTF; CDR3 DNA: TGTGCCAGTAGTGCTCGTACCGGGACAGGATATGGCTACACCTTC
V gene: TRBV5-1; J gene: TRBJ2-2; CDR3 length: 18; D gene: TRBD2; clone size: NA; CDR3 protein: CASSLALAGGPNTGELFF; CDR3 DNA: TGCGCCAGCAGCTTGGCTCTAGCGGGGGGGCCGAACACCGGGGAGCTGTTTTTT
V gene: TRBV5-1; J gene: TRBJ2-7; CDR3 length: 15; D gene: TRBD1; clone size: NA; CDR3 protein: CASSFGQGASYEQYF; CDR3 DNA: TGCGCCAGCAGTTTTGGACAGGGGGCGTCCTACGAGCAGTACTTC
V gene: TRBV6-6; J gene: TRBJ1-3; CDR3 length: 14; D gene: NA; clone size: NA; CDR3 protein: CASSYRDGGNTIYF; CDR3 DNA: TGTGCCAGCAGTTACCGGGACGGTGGAAACACCATATATTTT
V gene: TRBV6-5; J gene: TRBJ1-3; CDR3 length: 13; D gene: NA; clone size: NA; CDR3 protein: CASSRMLGNTIYF; CDR3 DNA: TGTGCCAGCAGTCGGATGCTGGGAAACACCATATATTTT
V gene: TRBV23-1; J gene: TRBJ2-7; CDR3 length: 14; D gene: NA; clone size: once; CDR3 protein: CASSQVRGYYEQYF; CDR3 DNA: TGCGCCAGCAGTCAGGTAAGAGGGTACTACGAGCAGTACTTC
V gene: TRBV19; J gene: TRBJ1-5; CDR3 length: 14; D gene: NA; clone size: NA; CDR3 protein: CASSMLLGNQPQHF; CDR3 DNA: TGTGCCAGTAGTATGTTGCTGGGAAATCAGCCCCAGCATTTT
V gene: TRBV6-1; J gene: TRBJ2-4; CDR3 length: 17; D gene: NA; clone size: NA; CDR3 protein: CASSAGDRTLAKNIQYF; CDR3 DNA: TGTGCCAGCAGTGCGGGTGACAGGACCCTAGCCAAAAACATTCAGTACTTC
V gene: TRBV19; J gene: TRBJ2-7; CDR3 length: 15; D gene: TRBD1; clone size: NA; CDR3 protein: CARRWGQGFSYEQYF; CDR3 DNA: TGTGCCAGAAGGTGGGGACAGGGCTTCTCCTACGAGCAGTACTTC